This T cell receptor (beta chain) was recorded in a study of T cell repertoires in cytomegalovirus infection. Study background: Shared public TCR beta signatures pointed to both CMV infection and a matching HLA type.

TCRdb fed the reads into MiXCR, producing one record per CDR3 protein. The sample has around 170,000 distinct CDR3 sequences, approximately 14% seen once; the top ten hold 25% to 30%. The CDR3 is 14 amino acids. The germline V and J ends were trimmed by 0 bases and 7 bases, with 12 bases remaining between them. CDR1 is MNHEY and CDR2 is SVGEGT in the germline V gene. Study-wide findings and caveats: Ex vivo, HLA-C-restricted CMV-specific TCR beta clonotypes prevailed over the rest of the response. Summed frequency of public TCR beta families distinguished CMV carriers with the relevant HLA.

At least ten counts were recorded for this clonotype. The antigen remains undetermined. V gene TRBV6-2 or TRBV6-3 combines with J gene TRBJ1-2, with D uncertain. The sequenced sample consisted of PBMCs. This TCR came from a human donor in good health (CMV status not recorded). Some clones in this sample may be carry-over from other donors' samples. The CDR3 sequence is CASSYSINSGGYTF. DNA of the CDR3: TGTGCCAGCAGTTACTCGATCAATTCGGGTGGCTACACCTTC.